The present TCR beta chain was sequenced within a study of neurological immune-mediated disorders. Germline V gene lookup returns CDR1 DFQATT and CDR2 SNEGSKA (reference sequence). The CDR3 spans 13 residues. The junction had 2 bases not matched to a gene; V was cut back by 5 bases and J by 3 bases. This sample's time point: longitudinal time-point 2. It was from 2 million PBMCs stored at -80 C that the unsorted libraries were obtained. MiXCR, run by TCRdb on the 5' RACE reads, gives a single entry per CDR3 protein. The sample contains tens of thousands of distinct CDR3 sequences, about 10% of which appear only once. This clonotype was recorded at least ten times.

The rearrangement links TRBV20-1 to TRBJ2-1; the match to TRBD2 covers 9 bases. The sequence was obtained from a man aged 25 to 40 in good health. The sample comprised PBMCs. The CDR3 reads CSAGTSSYNEQFF. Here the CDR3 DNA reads TGCAGTGCTGGGACTAGCAGCTACAATGAGCAGTTCTTC.